The next 8 T cell receptor beta chains were all read from a single sample in a study of tumor-infiltrating lymphocytes in primary liver carcinoma. A constant-region primer served to make TCR beta cDNA from roughly 460 ng total RNA. Libraries for TCR beta were built through three nested multiplex PCR rounds, which together made up a slightly modified ARM-PCR procedure. Amplification in the first two PCR rounds was performed using TRBV1-TRBV30 forward primers and a C-beta reverse primer for approximately 10 cycles each. Each CDR3 protein is one row after TCRdb ran MiXCR on the multiplex PCR reads. In the table there are 310,000 or so distinct CDR3 sequences, nearly 60% of which are singletons. Both blood RNA, taken from unsorted whole blood, and germline DNA were extracted. Sequencing was performed on peripheral blood. These receptor sequences come from a woman aged 30 to 39 with primary liver carcinoma and hepatitis B virus infection.

With regard to this clonotype: Lacking the conserved final phenylalanine or tryptophan, this CDR3 likely reflects a read error. The chain carries TRBV4-3 and TRBJ2-7, with TRBD2 identical over 8 bases. The CDR3 has 16 amino acids. Trimming at V came to 0 bases and at J to 3 bases, leaving 7 bases not matched to a gene. Per germline, CDR1 LGHNA and CDR2 YSLEER. The chain's CDR3 is CASSQDYGAGDYEQYS. DNA for the CDR3: TGCGCCAGCAGCCAAGATTACGGAGCGGGAGACTACGAGCAGTACTCC.

About this clonotype: The junction and the germline gene differ at one end; a read error may be behind it. The chain links TRBV11-2 to TRBJ2-2; 10 positions match TRBD2. Per the germline V gene, CDR1 is SGHAT and CDR2 is FQNNGV. CDR3 length: 15 residues. Here the CDR3 reads CASCLTSGIVGELSF. CDR3 nucleotides: TGTGCCAGCTGCTTAACTAGCGGGATTGTCGGAGAGCTGTCTTTT.

This clonotype was detected ten times or more. The CDR3 here is CASSQILGGQGYYGYTF. CDR3 DNA sequence: TGCGCCAGCAGCCAAATTTTAGGGGGGCAGGGTTACTATGGCTACACCTTC. V usage is TRBV4-1 and J usage is TRBJ1-2; tentatively, D is TRBD1 (6 bases). The V end lost 2 bases, the J end lost 3 bases, and 19 bases lay between the germline ends. The CDR3 consists of 17 residues. Germline assignment: CDR1 MGHRA and CDR2 YSYEKL.

About this clonotype itself: One base away lies a much larger clone, so this may be a sequencing read error. This chain connects TRBV6-5 to TRBJ2-1; D uncertain. V was shortened by 8 bases and J by 3 bases, with 11 bases between the two germline ends. CDR1 MNHEY and CDR2 SVGAGI come from the germline V gene. The CDR3 is 13 residues long. Written as DNA, the CDR3 is TGTGCCAGCGGTCCACCCGGCTACAATGAGCAGTTCTTC. Its protein product is CASGPPGYNEQFF.

On this clonotype: A single base separates this from a much larger clone, so it may be a read error. The rearrangement joins TRBV4-2 to TRBJ2-3; TRBD2 might be the D (5 bases). Looked up from germline, CDR1 is LGHNA and CDR2 is YNFKEQ. The CDR3 has 14 amino acids. Trimming pared 1 base from V and 9 bases from J, leaving 14 bases between. The CDR3 sequence is CASSQVVIGITQYF. CDR3 bases: TGTGCCAGCAGCCAAGTGGTGATCGGGATAACGCAGTATTTT.

This clonotype was detected only a few times. The chain recombines TRBV5-4 with TRBJ2-1; D gene uncertain. The CDR3 is 11 amino acids. From germline, CDR1 is SGHNT and CDR2 YYREEE (reference sequence). The CDR3 nucleotides read TGTGCGACCGTCTCCTACAATGAGCAGTTCTTC. This encodes CATVSYNEQFF.

This sequence joins TRBV7-9 and TRBJ2-2, with 10 nucleotides matching TRBD1. V trimming: 8 bases; J trimming: 4 bases; junction bases outside the gene matches: 4. This CDR3 spans 14 amino acids. The germline gives CDR1 SEHNR, CDR2 FQNEAQ (reference sequence). The CDR3: CASYGTGATGELFF. DNA of the CDR3: TGTGCCAGCTACGGGACAGGGGCCACCGGGGAGCTGTTTTTT.

The CDR3 spells CASTRTEASIGELFF. The CDR3 nucleotides read TGTGCCAGCACACGGACAGAAGCTAGCATCGGGGAGCTGTTTTTT. The J gene is TRBJ2-2, the V gene TRBV6-5; D may be TRBD1 (6 bases). V dropped 7 bases and J dropped 7 bases, with 19 bases sitting between them. The CDR3 runs 15 residues. CDR1 is MNHEY and CDR2 is SVGAGI in the germline V gene.